This paragraph covers one T cell receptor beta chain sequence. Its antigen remains unknown. Mismatch with germline at one junction end may stem from a read error. Where libraries were unsorted, they were derived from 2 million PBMCs stored at -80 degrees C. TCRdb recomputed calls from the 5' RACE reads with MiXCR, one row per CDR3 protein. The data show about 55,000 distinct CDR3 sequences, around 3.9% seen once. This sample was taken from a study of neurological immune-mediated disorders. Study-wide findings and caveats: None of the features examined (clinical or MRI) was associated with the multiple sclerosis repertoire cluster.

This CDR3 has 14 residues. Germline V CDR1 and CDR2: WSHSY, SAAADI. The TCR originated in a young man with multiple sclerosis. Sequencing used PBMCs. This chain links TRBV10-2 with TRBJ1-5; TRBD1 might be the D (5 bases). This CDR3 is CASSGDPQRITQNF. The CDR3 DNA follows: TGCGCCAGCAGCGGGGACCCCCAGAGGATCACCCAGAATTTT.